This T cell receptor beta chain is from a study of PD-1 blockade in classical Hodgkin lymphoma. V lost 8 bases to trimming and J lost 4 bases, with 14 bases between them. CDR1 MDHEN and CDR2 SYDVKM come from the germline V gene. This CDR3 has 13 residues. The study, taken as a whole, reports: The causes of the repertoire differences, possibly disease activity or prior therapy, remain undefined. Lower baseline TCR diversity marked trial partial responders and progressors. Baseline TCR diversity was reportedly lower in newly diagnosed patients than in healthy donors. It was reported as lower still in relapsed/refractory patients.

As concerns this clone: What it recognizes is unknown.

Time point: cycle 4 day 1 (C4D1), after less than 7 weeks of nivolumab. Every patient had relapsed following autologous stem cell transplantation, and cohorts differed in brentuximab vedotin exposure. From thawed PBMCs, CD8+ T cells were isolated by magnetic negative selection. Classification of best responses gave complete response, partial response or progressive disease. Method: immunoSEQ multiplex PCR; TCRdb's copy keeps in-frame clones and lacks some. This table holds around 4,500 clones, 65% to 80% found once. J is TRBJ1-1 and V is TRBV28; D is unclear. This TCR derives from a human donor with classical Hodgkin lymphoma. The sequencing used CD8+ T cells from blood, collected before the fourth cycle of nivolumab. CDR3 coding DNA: TGTGCCAGCTCCATTGGTGAAAGCACTGAAGCTTTCTTT. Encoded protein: CASSIGESTEAFF. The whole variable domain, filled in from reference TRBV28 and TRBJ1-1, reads DVKVTQSSRYLVKRTGEKVFLECVQDMDHENMFWYRQDPGLGLRLIYFSYDVKMKEKGDIPEGYSVSREKKERFSLILESASTNQTSMYLCASSIGESTEAFFGQGTRLTVV.